The sequence of this T cell receptor (beta chain) was determined in a study of PD-1 blockade in classical Hodgkin lymphoma. The CDR3 runs to 16 residues. CDR1 and CDR2 from the germline V gene are SNHLY and FYNNEI. Trimming removed 6 bases from V and 5 bases from J; junction bases left unmatched: 6. The data were produced by immunoSEQ multiplex PCR, yet TCRdb's version contains in-frame clones alone and is incomplete. The sample lists over 75,000 clones, over 75% occurring once. Time point given: cycle 4 day 1 (C4D1), after 6 weeks of nivolumab. In every patient, relapse followed autologous stem cell transplantation, while exposure to brentuximab vedotin differed.

This TCR was sampled from a human donor with classical Hodgkin lymphoma. The V gene is TRBV2, the J gene TRBJ2-2, with TRBD2 matching over 13 bases. Sequenced here: peripheral blood mononuclear cells (PBMCs), sampled before the fourth cycle of nivolumab. The CDR3 DNA reads as TGTGCCAGCAGGAGAGGGACTAGCGGGGCAACCGGGGAGCTGTTTTTT. It codes for CASRRGTSGATGELFF. Drawing the rest from reference TRBV2 and TRBJ2-2, the complete variable domain is EPEVTQTPSHQVTQMGQEVILRCVPISNHLYFYWYRQILGQKVEFLVSFYNNEISEKSEIFDDQFSVERPDGSNFTLKIRSTKLEDSAMYFCASRRGTSGATGELFFGEGSRLTVL.